The 23 T cell receptor beta chains below all came from one sample that was sequenced in a study of cytomegalovirus exposure and HLA in healthy donors. Use of 60 Vbeta and 13 Jbeta primers characterized the PCR. Data came from immunoSEQ multiplex PCR; TCRdb stores just in-frame clones and leaves some out. The sample lists 150,000 to 200,000 clones; roughly 84% were seen once. The sequencing input was PBMCs. The source of these receptors is a girl less than two years old in good health and CMV-seronegative.

This rearrangement joins TRBV27 to TRBJ2-1, with D perhaps matching TRBD1 (6 bases). Germline CDR1 MNHEY, CDR2 SMNVEV (reference sequence). This CDR3 comprises 14 residues. Trimming removed 8 bases from V and 0 bases from J, with 11 bases in between. CDR3 sequence (DNA): TGTGCCAGCCGAAGGGGGAGCTCCTACAATGAGCAGTTCTTC. It encodes CASRRGSSYNEQFF.

The sample holds a few counts of this clone. V and J are TRBV7-9 and TRBJ1-1; tentative D call: TRBD1 (5 bases). CDR1 SEHNR and CDR2 FQNEAQ come from the germline V gene (reference sequence). Between the trimmed V and J ends, which lost 3 bases and 4 bases, there was a span of 21 bases. The CDR3 consists of 17 residues. In DNA, the CDR3 is TGTGCCAGCAGCTTTCAAGTAAAGGGGCGGTCGACCACTGAAGCTTTCTTT. Its translation: CASSFQVKGRSTTEAFF.

The chain employs TRBV29-1 and TRBJ2-5, with TRBD1 matching 7 bases. The DNA end is a closer match to TRBJ2-7, so the J assignment may be wrong. Germline V gene sequence: CDR1 SQVTM, CDR2 ANQGSEA. The CDR3 consists of 13 residues. The CDR3 DNA reads as TGCAGCGTCGCCCGGGACAGCTCCTACGAGCAGTACTTC. Amino acids: CSVARDSSYEQYF.

The CDR3 DNA is TGCGCCAGCAGCATGACCGGACAGGCAATCCAAGAGACCCAGTACTTC. It translates to CASSMTGQAIQETQYF. The chain combines TRBV5-1 with TRBJ2-5; 7 bases map to TRBD1. The CDR3 loop spans 16 amino acids. Germline loops: CDR1 SGHRS, CDR2 YFSETQ. V gave up 4 bases and J gave up 1 base; unmatched junction bases: 10. The entire variable domain, with the rest obtained from reference TRBV5-1 and TRBJ2-5, is as follows: KAGVTQTPRYLIKTRGQQVTLSCSPISGHRSVSWYQQTPGQGLQFLFEYFSETQRNKGNFPGRFSGRQFSNSRSEMNVSTLELGDSALYLCASSMTGQAIQETQYFGPGTRLLVL.

This chain links TRBV6-1 with TRBJ1-1; the match to TRBD1 covers 9 bases. V dropped 6 bases and J dropped 3; count of bases not matched to a gene: 5. CDR1 and CDR2 (germline): MNHNS, SASEGT. The CDR3 length is 14 residues. The CDR3 spells CASRRDREDTEAFF. Written as DNA, the CDR3 is TGTGCCAGCAGGCGGGACAGGGAGGACACTGAAGCTTTCTTT.

The chain uses TRBV9 and TRBJ1-2; D is ambiguous. Germline CDR1 SGDLS, CDR2 YYNGEE. V lost 0 bases and J 12 bases, leaving 12 bases between the germline ends. CDR3 length: 12 residues. CDR3 loop: CASSVVGGSNTF. The DNA for the CDR3 is TGTGCCAGCAGCGTAGTAGGCGGGAGCAACACCTTC.

The genes are TRBV5-1 and TRBJ2-7; 7 nucleotides line up with TRBD2. The CDR3 has 14 residues. The germline CDR1 and CDR2 sequences are SGHRS and YFSETQ. J gave up 4 bases and V 0 bases, and 4 bases lay outside the gene matches. CDR3 sequence: CASSLAGGWYEQYF. Here the CDR3 DNA reads TGCGCCAGCAGCTTGGCCGGGGGGTGGTACGAGCAGTACTTC.

This rearrangement joins TRBV4-2 to TRBJ2-1, with 10 bases that match TRBD2. Germline trimming cut 0 bases from V and 4 bases from J; bases unmatched to any gene: 6. Germline-derived CDR1 and CDR2 are LGHNA and YNFKEQ. CDR3 length: 17 amino acids. The CDR3, as DNA: TGTGCCAGCAGCCAAGATCCTAGCGGGGGCCATTACAATGAGCAGTTCTTC. It yields the protein CASSQDPSGGHYNEQFF.

The CDR3 DNA reads as TGTGCCAGCAGCCTCGGACAGGCTCGTGGCTACACCTTC. This codes for CASSLGQARGYTF. The J gene is TRBJ1-2, the V gene TRBV6-6; TRBD1 agrees at 7 bases. This CDR3 comprises 13 residues. V trimming: 6 bases; J trimming: 7 bases; junction bases outside the gene matches: 8. Germline CDR1 is MNHNY and CDR2 is SVGAGI (reference sequence).

In DNA form, the CDR3 reads TGCGCCAGCAGCTCGACAGGTAAAGAGACCCAGTACTTC. Its translation is CASSSTGKETQYF. The chain employs TRBV5-1 and TRBJ2-5, with D possibly matching TRBD1 (6 bases). The CDR3 covers 13 residues. Germline V lookup: CDR1 SGHRS, CDR2 YFSETQ. V lost 3 bases to trimming and J lost 3 bases, with 9 bases between them.

This chain links TRBV7-2 with TRBJ2-3; 11 positions agree with TRBD2. Germline CDR1 is SGHTA and CDR2 is FQGNSA. The CDR3 consists of 16 residues. The junction had 6 bases not matched to a gene; V was cut back by 4 bases and J by 3 bases. The CDR3: CASSSGPSGRTDTQYF. DNA for the CDR3: TGTGCCAGCAGCTCCGGGCCTAGCGGGAGGACAGATACGCAGTATTTT.

The V gene is TRBV7-2, the J gene TRBJ2-7; no clear D gene. The V gene's germline CDR1 is SGHTA and CDR2 FQGNSA. V shed 0 bases and J shed 3 bases, with 9 bases lying between them. CDR3 length: 14 residues. This chain's CDR3 is CASSLARANYEQYF. The CDR3 nucleotides are TGTGCCAGCAGCTTAGCGCGTGCTAACTACGAGCAGTACTTC.

Concerning this clone: Compared with germline, one end of the junction differs, possibly owing to a read error. CDR3 sequence (DNA): TGTGCCAGCAGCTTAAACCCCGCAGATACGCAGTATTTC. Translated: CASSLNPADTQYF. The chain combines TRBV7-3 with TRBJ2-3; D uncertain. CDR3 length equals 13 residues. From germline, CDR1 is SGHTA and CDR2 FQGTGA.

The V gene is TRBV6-6, the J gene TRBJ1-6; possibly TRBD1 for D (6 bases). CDR1 and CDR2 from the germline V gene are MNHNY and SVGAGI (reference sequence). V was shortened by 6 bases and J by 8 bases, with 17 bases between the two germline ends. CDR3 length equals 15 residues. The DNA for the CDR3 is TGTGCCAGCAGGTACGAAGACAGGAGCCATTCACCCCTCCACTTT. Protein product: CASRYEDRSHSPLHF.

The chain is built from TRBV9 and TRBJ1-2, with TRBD1 matching 9 bases. The CDR3 spans 16 residues. Germline loops: CDR1 SGDLS, CDR2 YYNGEE. J was trimmed by 2 bases and V by 0 bases; bases with no gene match: 5. The CDR3 here is CASSVDPGQGNYGYTF. The DNA for the CDR3 is TGTGCCAGCAGCGTAGACCCGGGACAGGGAAACTATGGCTACACCTTC.

The chain is built from TRBV19 and TRBJ2-3, with D possibly matching TRBD2 (5 bases). Germline-derived CDR1 and CDR2 are LNHDA and SQIVND (reference sequence). V lost 7 bases to trimming and J lost 3 bases, with 17 bases between them. The CDR3 length is 15 residues. The CDR3 nucleotides read TGTGCCAGTACCATGGGCGGCGGGTATACAGATACGCAGTATTTT. The encoded protein is CASTMGGGYTDTQYF.

This chain joins TRBV6-1 and TRBJ1-1; tentatively, D is TRBD1 (6 bases). V lost 8 bases and J lost 4, with 20 bases in between. The V gene's germline CDR1 is MNHNS and CDR2 SASEGT. CDR3 length: 15 residues. The CDR3 sequence is CASLTPQGGGTEAFF. The CDR3 coding sequence is TGTGCCAGCTTAACGCCCCAAGGGGGGGGCACTGAAGCTTTCTTT.

J is TRBJ2-7 and V is TRBV27, with 9 bases matching TRBD1. Germline lookup yields CDR1 MNHEY and CDR2 SMNVEV (reference sequence). Trimming cost V 6 bases and J 4 bases; bases outside gene matches: 7. This CDR3 has 14 residues. The CDR3 protein is CASRNQQGAYEQYF. CDR3 bases: TGTGCCAGCAGAAACCAACAGGGGGCATACGAGCAGTACTTC.

This CDR3 reads CASRPGLAGGDTQYF. CDR3 sequence (DNA): TGCGCCAGCAGACCAGGACTAGCGGGGGGAGATACGCAGTATTTT. The chain is built from TRBV4-1 and TRBJ2-3, with TRBD2 matching 14 bases. Germline trimming cut 6 bases from V and 5 bases from J; bases unmatched to any gene: 4. The germline V gene encodes CDR1 MGHRA and CDR2 YSYEKL. The CDR3 covers 15 residues.

This sequence joins TRBV11-2 and TRBJ2-1, with D unresolved. The CDR3 contains 14 residues. Germline CDR1 and CDR2: SGHAT and FQNNGV. V was cut by 1 base and J by 3 bases, with 7 bases left in between. CDR3 DNA: TGTGCCAGCAGCTTAGGAGTACGCTACAATGAGCAGTTCTTC. Translated, it gives CASSLGVRYNEQFF.

The chain joins TRBV7-9 to TRBJ1-1; D is uncertain. The CDR3 is 14 residues long. The germline gives CDR1 SEHNR, CDR2 FQNEAQ (reference sequence). The V and J ends lost 3 bases and 5 bases respectively, with 13 bases between them. CDR3 region: CASSLDLGGTEAFF. The CDR3 DNA reads TGTGCCAGCAGCTTGGATCTGGGAGGAACTGAAGCTTTCTTT.

The chain combines TRBV5-5 with TRBJ2-1; 8 bases line up with TRBD1. Germline assignment: CDR1 SGHKS and CDR2 YYEKEE (reference sequence). The CDR3 spans 15 residues. The V and J ends lost 2 bases and 4 bases, in that order; junction bases with no gene match: 5. This CDR3 is CASSFRDRYYNEQFF. The CDR3 DNA reads TGTGCCAGCAGCTTCCGGGACAGGTATTACAATGAGCAGTTCTTC.

The V gene is TRBV10-3, the J gene TRBJ1-2, with a possible D match to TRBD1 (6 bases). CDR3 length: 14 residues. Germline CDR1 is ENHRY and CDR2 is SYGVKD. The V gene lost 6 bases and the J gene lost 4 bases, with 15 bases spanning the gap. The CDR3 DNA reads as TGTGCCATCAGCGCCGGGACAACCATCTATGGCTACACCTTC. It codes for CAISAGTTIYGYTF.